This T cell receptor (beta chain) derives from a study of cytomegalovirus exposure and HLA in healthy donors. Whole-study results and caveats: Reportedly, HLA-A and HLA-B alleles of most subjects were accurately predicted from TCR beta. The study designated 160 or so TCR beta chains cytomegalovirus-associated. In an earlier analysis, most TCR beta V segments were productive about 87% or about 30% of the time. The sole available immune exposure information was CMV serostatus.

PCR used 60 Vbeta primers and 13 Jbeta primers. Profiling relied on immunoSEQ multiplex PCR, and the TCRdb table lists in-frame clones only, not all of them. The data hold over 150,000 clones, with about 70% observed a single time. With respect to this clone: Its antigen is unidentified.

This CDR3 has 17 residues. Trimming took 4 bases from V and 0 from J, leaving 15 bases between them. Germline V gene data show CDR1 as MGHDK and CDR2 as SYGVNS. Sequences were obtained from PBMCs. This TCR was sampled from a woman aged 18-35 years in good health and CMV-seropositive. This chain uses TRBV25-1 with TRBJ1-4, with D tentatively TRBD1 (5 bases). The DNA for the CDR3 is TGTGCCAGCAGTGTTGACAGTCTACCCACAACTAATGAAAAACTGTTTTTT. It translates to CASSVDSLPTTNEKLFF.